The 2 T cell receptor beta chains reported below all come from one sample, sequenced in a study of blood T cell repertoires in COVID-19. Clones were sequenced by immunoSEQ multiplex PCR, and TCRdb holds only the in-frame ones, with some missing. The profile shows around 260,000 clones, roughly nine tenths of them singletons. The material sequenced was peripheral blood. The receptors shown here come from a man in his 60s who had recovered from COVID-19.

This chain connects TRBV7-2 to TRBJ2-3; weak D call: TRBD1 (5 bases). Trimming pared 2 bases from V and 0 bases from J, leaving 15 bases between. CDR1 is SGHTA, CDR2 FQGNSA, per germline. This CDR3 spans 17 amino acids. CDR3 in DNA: TGTGCCAGCAGCTTAATCCGGCAGGGCCGTAGCACAGATACGCAGTATTTT. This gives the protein CASSLIRQGRSTDTQYF.

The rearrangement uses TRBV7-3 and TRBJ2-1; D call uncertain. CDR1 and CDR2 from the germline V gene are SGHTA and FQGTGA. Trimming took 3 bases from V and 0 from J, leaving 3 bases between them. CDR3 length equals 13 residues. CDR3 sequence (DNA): TGTGCCAGCAGCTTCAGCTCCTACAATGAGCAGTTCTTC. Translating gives CASSFSSYNEQFF.